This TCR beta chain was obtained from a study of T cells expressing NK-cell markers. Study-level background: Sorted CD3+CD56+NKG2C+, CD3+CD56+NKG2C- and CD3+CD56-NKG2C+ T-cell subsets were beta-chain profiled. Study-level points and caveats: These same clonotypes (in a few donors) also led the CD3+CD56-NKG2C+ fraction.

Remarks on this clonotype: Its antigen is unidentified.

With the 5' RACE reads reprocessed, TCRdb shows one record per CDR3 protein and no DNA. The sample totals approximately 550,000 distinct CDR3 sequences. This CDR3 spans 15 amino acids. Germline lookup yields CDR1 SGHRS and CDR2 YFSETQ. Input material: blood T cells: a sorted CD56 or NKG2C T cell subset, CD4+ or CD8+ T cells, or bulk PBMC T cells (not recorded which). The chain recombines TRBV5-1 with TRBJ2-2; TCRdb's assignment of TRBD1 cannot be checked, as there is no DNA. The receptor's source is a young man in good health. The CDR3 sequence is CASSAETPNGGELFF.